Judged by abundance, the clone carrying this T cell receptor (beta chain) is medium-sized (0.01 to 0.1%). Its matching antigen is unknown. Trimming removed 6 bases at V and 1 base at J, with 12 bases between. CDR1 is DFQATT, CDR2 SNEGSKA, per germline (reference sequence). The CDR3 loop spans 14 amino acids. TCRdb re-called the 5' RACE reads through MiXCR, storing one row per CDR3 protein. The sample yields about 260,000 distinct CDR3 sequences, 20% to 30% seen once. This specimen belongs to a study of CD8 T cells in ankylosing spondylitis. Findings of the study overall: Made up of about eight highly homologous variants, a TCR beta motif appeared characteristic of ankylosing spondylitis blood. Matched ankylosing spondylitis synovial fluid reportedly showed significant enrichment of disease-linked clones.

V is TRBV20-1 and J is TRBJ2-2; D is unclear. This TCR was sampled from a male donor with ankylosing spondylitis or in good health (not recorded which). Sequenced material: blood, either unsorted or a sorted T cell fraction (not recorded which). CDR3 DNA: TGCAGTGCCCCGCAAGACGGGAACACCGGGGAGCTGTTTTTT. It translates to CSAPQDGNTGELFF.